Sequencing of this T cell receptor (beta chain) was carried out in a study of cytomegalovirus exposure and HLA in healthy donors. Study findings and constraints: Certain indistinguishable V segments, among them TRBV6-2 and TRBV6-3, were excluded. Presence/absence comparisons presumed near-even sequencing depth among donors. Cytomegalovirus association was listed for around 180 TCR beta chains.

All the people who gave samples were healthy bone marrow donors. Germline trimming cut 6 bases from V and 9 bases from J; bases unmatched to any gene: 11. The germline V gene has CDR1 SNHLY and CDR2 FYNNEI. The length of the CDR3 is 14 residues. Turning to this clone: Its antigen is undetermined.

This PCR relied on a set of 60 Vbeta primers and 13 Jbeta primers. Assay used: immunoSEQ multiplex PCR; TCRdb lists only in-frame clones, some missing. The data show fewer than 200,000 clones, with approximately 80% seen just once and around 3.4% held by the top ten. The source of this sequence is a man aged 25 to 40 in good health and CMV-seropositive. The chain couples TRBV2 to TRBJ2-4; 7 bases are a match to TRBD2. Sequencing used PBMCs. In DNA, the CDR3 is TGTGCCAGCAGACCTAGCGGTTCCTTCGGCATTCAGTACTTC. Amino acid sequence: CASRPSGSFGIQYF.